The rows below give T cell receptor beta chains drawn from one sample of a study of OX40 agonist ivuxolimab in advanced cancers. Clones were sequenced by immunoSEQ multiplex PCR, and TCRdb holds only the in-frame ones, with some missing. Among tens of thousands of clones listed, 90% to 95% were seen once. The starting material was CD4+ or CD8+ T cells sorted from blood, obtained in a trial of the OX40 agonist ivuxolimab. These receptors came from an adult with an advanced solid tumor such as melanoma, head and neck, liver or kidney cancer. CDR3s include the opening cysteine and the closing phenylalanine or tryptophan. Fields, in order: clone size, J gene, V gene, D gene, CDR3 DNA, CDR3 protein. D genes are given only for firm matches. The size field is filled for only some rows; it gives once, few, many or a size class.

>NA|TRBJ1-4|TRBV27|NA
TGTGCCAGCAGTCCGAGGGACGGCAATGAAAAACTGTTTTTT
CASSPRDGNEKLFF
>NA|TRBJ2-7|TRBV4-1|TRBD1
TGCGCCAGCAGCCAAGAAAGGGGGCAGCTGTCCTACGAGCAGTACTTC
CASSQERGQLSYEQYF
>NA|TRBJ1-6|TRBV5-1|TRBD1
TGCGCCAGCAGCCCGGGACAGGGGTCTTCACCCCTCCACTTT
CASSPGQGSSPLHF
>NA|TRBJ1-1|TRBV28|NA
TGTGCCAGCAGCCGGACCCCCGAGAACACTGAAGCTTTCTTT
CASSRTPENTEAFF
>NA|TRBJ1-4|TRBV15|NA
TGTGCCACCAGCAGAGGGGGGGCCAATGAAAAACTGTTTTTT
CATSRGGANEKLFF
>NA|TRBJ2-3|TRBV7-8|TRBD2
TGTGCCAGCACCCCAAGGGGACTAGCAAGAGATACGCAGTATTTT
CASTPRGLARDTQYF
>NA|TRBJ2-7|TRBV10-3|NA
TGTGCCATCAGTGAATTAGCAGATACCTACGAGCAGTACTTC
CAISELADTYEQYF
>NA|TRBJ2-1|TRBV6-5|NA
TGTGCCAGCAGAAGGAGCTCCTACAATGAGCAGTTCTTC
CASRRSSYNEQFF
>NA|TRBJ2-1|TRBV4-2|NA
TGTGCCAGCAGCCAAGAAAACGGGAGACCGAATGAGCAGTTCTTC
CASSQENGRPNEQFF
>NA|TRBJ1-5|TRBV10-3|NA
TGTGCCTCCAAGGGGGGCAGCAATAGCAATCAGCCCCAGCATTTT
CASKGGSNSNQPQHF
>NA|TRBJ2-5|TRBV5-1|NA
TGCGCCAGCAGCAGGGACGCTAGCGGAGGGGGGGAGACCCAGTACTTC
CASSRDASGGGETQYF
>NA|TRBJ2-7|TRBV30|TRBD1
TGTGCCTGGAGTCCCACAAGGACAGGGGACCCGTACGAGCAGTACTTC
CAWSPTRTGDPYEQYF
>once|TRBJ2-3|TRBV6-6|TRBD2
TGTGCCAGCAGTTACGGACTAGCGGGAGGGCCAGATACGCAGTATTTT
CASSYGLAGGPDTQYF
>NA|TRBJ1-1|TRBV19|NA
TGTGCCAGCCAATTGACAGGATTTTCGACTGAAGCTTTCTTT
CASQLTGFSTEAFF
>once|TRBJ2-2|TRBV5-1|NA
TGCGCCAGCAGCTTGGTGGTGGGGCCCGGGGAGCTGTTTTTT
CASSLVVGPGELFF
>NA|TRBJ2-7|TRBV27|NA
TGTGCCAGCAGTTTATTAGGCGGCACCTACGAGCAGTACTTC
CASSLLGGTYEQYF
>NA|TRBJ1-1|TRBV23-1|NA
TGCGCCAGCAGTCACACAGGACTGATGAACACTGAAGCTTTCTTT
CASSHTGLMNTEAFF
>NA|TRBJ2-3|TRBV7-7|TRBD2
TGTGCCAGCAGCTTAGGGATAGCGGGAGATACGCAGTATTTT
CASSLGIAGDTQYF
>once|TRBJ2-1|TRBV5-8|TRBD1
TGTGCCAGCAGCTTTATCTGGACAGGGGGAAGAAATGAGCAGTTCTTC
CASSFIWTGGRNEQFF
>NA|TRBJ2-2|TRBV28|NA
TGTGCCAGCAGTCCGCCCGGGACGACTAACACCGGGGAGCTGTTTTTT
CASSPPGTTNTGELFF
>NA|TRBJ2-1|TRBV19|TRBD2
TGTGCCAGTAGTCGAGTAGCGGGAGGGCAGCACAATGAGCAGTTCTTC
CASSRVAGGQHNEQFF
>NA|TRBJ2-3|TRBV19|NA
TGTGCCAGTATGCCGGGCCCCCGGGCAGATACGCAGTATTTT
CASMPGPRADTQYF
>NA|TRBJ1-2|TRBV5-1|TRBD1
TGCGCCAGCAGCTCTAGCTCGACAGGGATGTATGGCTACACCTTC
CASSSSSTGMYGYTF
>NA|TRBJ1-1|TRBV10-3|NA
TGTGCCATCAGTGAGGAGGGGTCCTTGGCTTTCTTT
CAISEEGSLAFF
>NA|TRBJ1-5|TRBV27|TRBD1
TGTGCCAGCAGTCCCCTTTACAGGGGGGGTGGCAATCAGCCCCAGCATTTT
CASSPLYRGGGNQPQHF
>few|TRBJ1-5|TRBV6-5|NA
TGTGCCAGCAGTTACCTGGGGGGCAATCAGCCCCAGCATTTT
CASSYLGGNQPQHF